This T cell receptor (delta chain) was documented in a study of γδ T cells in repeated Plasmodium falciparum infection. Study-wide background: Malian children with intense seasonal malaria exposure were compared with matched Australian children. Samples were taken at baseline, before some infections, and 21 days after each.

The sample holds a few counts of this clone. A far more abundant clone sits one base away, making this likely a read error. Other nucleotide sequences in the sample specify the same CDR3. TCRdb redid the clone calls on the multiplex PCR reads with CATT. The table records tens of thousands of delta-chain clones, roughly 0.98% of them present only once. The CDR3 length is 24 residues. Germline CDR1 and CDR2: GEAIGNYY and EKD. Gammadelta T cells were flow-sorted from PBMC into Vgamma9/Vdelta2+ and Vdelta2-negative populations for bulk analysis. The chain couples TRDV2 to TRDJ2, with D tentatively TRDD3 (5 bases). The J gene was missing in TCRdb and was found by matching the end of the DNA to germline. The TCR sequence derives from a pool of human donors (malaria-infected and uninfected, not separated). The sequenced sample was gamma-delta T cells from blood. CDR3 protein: CACDTLRPHAVLLETPALTAQLFF. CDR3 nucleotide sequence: TGTGCCTGTGACACCCTAAGACCCCACGCTGTTCTACTGGAGACTCCGGCTTTGACAGCGCAACTCTTCTTT.